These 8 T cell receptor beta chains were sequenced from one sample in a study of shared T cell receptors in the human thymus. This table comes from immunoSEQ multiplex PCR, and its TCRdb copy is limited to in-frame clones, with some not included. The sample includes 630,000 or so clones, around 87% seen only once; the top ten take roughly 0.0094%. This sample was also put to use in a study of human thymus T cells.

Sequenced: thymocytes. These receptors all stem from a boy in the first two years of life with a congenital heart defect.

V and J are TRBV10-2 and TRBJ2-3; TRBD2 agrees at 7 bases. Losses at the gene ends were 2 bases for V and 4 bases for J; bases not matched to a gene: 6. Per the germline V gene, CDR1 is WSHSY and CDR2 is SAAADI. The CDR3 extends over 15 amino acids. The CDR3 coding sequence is TGCGCCAGCAGTGAGAGTGCTAGCGGAGCAGATACGCAGTATTTT. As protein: CASSESASGADTQYF.

In DNA form, the CDR3 reads TGTGCCATCAGTGGGATGGCAGGGTCCATTCGGAGCACTGAAGCTTTCTTT. Translation: CAISGMAGSIRSTEAFF. This sequence joins TRBV10-3 and TRBJ1-1; D possibly corresponds to TRBD1 (5 bases). Trimming took 4 bases from V and 4 from J, leaving 22 bases between them. Germline CDR1 is ENHRY and CDR2 is SYGVKD. This CDR3 has 17 residues.

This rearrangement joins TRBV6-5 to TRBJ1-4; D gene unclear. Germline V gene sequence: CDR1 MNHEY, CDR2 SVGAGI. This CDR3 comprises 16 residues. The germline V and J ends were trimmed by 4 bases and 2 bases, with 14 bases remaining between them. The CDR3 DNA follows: TGTGCCAGCAGTTCCCCCGCGGCAGCTACTAATGAAAAACTGTTTTTT. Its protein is CASSSPAAATNEKLFF.

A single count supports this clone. The CDR3 DNA sequence: TGTGCCAGCAGCTTAGGGGACAGGGAAGGAAATGGCTACACCTTC. Translation: CASSLGDREGNGYTF. V is TRBV11-2 and J is TRBJ1-2; 9 bases fit TRBD1. The ends lost 1 base at V and 6 bases at J; junction bases unmatched: 6. The CDR3 runs 15 residues. Germline V gives CDR1 SGHAT, CDR2 FQNNGV.

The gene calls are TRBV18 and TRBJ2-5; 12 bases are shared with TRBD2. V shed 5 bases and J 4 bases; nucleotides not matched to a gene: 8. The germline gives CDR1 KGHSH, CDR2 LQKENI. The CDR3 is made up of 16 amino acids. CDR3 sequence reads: CASSSTSGSFAETQYF. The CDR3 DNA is TGTGCCAGCTCATCGACTAGCGGGAGTTTCGCAGAGACCCAGTACTTC.

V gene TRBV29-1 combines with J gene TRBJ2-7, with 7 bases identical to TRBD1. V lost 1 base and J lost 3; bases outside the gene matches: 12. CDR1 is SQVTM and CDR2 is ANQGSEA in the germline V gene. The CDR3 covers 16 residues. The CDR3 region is CSVEVEGDSGVYEQYF. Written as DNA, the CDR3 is TGCAGCGTTGAAGTAGAGGGGGACAGTGGGGTCTACGAGCAGTACTTC.

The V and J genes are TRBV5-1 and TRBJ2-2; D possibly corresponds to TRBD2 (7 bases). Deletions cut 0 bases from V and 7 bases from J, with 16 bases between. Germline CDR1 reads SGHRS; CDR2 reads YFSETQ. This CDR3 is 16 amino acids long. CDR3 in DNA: TGCGCCAGCAGCTTGGCCCGGGGGGCTATGAACGGGGAGCTGTTTTTT. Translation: CASSLARGAMNGELFF.

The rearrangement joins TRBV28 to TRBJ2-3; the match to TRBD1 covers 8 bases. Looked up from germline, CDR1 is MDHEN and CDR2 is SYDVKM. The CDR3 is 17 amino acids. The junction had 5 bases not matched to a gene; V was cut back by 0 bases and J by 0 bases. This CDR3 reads CASSLCPRGPSTDTQYF. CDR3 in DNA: TGTGCCAGCAGTTTATGCCCCAGGGGGCCGAGCACAGATACGCAGTATTTT.